This record concerns one T cell receptor beta chain sequence. Its target is not known. The data belong to a study of healthy donors' naive CD4 and CD8 T cells. On the study more broadly: Three donor age groups were sampled: 20-25, 40-50 and 60-70 years; half female.

Trimming removed 6 bases at V and 0 bases at J, with 14 bases between. In germline, CDR1 is MNHEY, CDR2 SVGAGI. CDR3 length: 15 residues. TCR libraries were built from 450 to 650 ng of total RNA by linear amplification. TCRdb passed the reads through MiXCR, listing each CDR3 protein once. The sample carries 180,000 or so distinct CDR3 sequences, about 76% recorded once. The study, taken as a whole, reports: CDR3 charge plus V and J genes appeared to account for about an eighth of CD4/CD8 variance. Alpha and beta chains were sequenced in bulk without pairing. Most V and J genes were reportedly biased between naive CD4+ and CD8+ cells.

The receptor was derived from a pool of human donors in good health; the sample pools cells from several healthy donors. J is TRBJ1-1 and V is TRBV6-5; D perhaps matches TRBD1 (6 bases). Sequencing was done on a sample of naive CD4+ and CD8+ T cells sorted from blood, pooled from several donors. In nucleotides, the CDR3 is TGTGCCAGCAGGGGCCAGGGGAAAATGAACACTGAAGCTTTCTTT. Translated, it gives CASRGQGKMNTEAFF.